Each of the 22 T cell receptor beta chains below was sequenced from the same sample in a study of molecular identifiers for immune sequencing clone quantification. TCRdb recomputed calls from the PCR reads with MiXCR, one row per CDR3 protein. The profile shows 100,000 or so distinct CDR3 sequences, roughly 34% of them singletons. Sequenced: naive CD8+ T cells from blood, with Jurkat cell RNA spiked in. Indicated subset: FACS-sorted CD8+CD4-CCR7+CD45RA+ naive T cells. The origin of the receptors is a human donor in good health. Some libraries in this study had Jurkat cell RNA spiked in.

The chain recombines TRBV20-1 with TRBJ2-7, with 9 bases fitting TRBD2. This CDR3 is built from 16 residues. After removal of 1 base from V and 4 bases from J, the junction contained 11 bases not matched to a gene. Germline CDR1 reads DFQATT; CDR2 reads SNEGSKA (reference sequence). As DNA, the CDR3 is TGCAGTGCTAGAGTTATTCAGCTAGCGGGACTGTACGAGCAGTACTTC. Translating gives CSARVIQLAGLYEQYF.

In the case of this clonotype: Being one base from a much bigger clone, this may be a read error. The chain carries TRBV6-2 or TRBV6-3 and TRBJ2-7; D not certain. The CDR3 totals 11 residues. From germline, CDR1 is MNHEY and CDR2 SVGEGT. In DNA, the CDR3 is TGTGCCAGCAGATACTCAGGCGAGCAGTACTTC. Protein sequence: CASRYSGEQYF.

Only a few counts were recorded for this clonotype. The chain combines TRBV15 with TRBJ1-1; the D is unclear. V dropped 8 bases and J dropped 2 bases, with 15 bases sitting between them. Germline loops: CDR1 LNHNV, CDR2 YYDKDF (reference sequence). There are 14 residues in the CDR3. The CDR3 DNA sequence: TGTGCCACCGGTGTTACGGCGTCTAACACTGAAGCTTTCTTT. Protein: CATGVTASNTEAFF.

This clonotype turned up a few times. The chain couples TRBV9 to TRBJ2-1; TRBD1 is a possible D gene (6 bases). Trimming took 4 bases from V and 0 from J, leaving 14 bases between them. Germline V gives CDR1 SGDLS, CDR2 YYNGEE. CDR3 length: 16 amino acids. The chain's CDR3 is CASSPHDRPSYNEQFF. CDR3 in DNA: TGTGCCAGCAGCCCACACGACAGGCCCTCCTACAATGAGCAGTTCTTC.

In this sample, this clonotype turned up a few times. The chain uses TRBV7-6 and TRBJ2-3; maybe TRBD1 (6 bases). The CDR3 sequence is 16 residues long. V dropped 5 bases and J dropped 3 bases, with 18 bases sitting between them. CDR1 is SGHVS, CDR2 FNYEAQ, per germline. The CDR3 DNA sequence: TGTGCCAGCAGCCAAGCAGGGCAGGGGTTAACAGATACGCAGTATTTT. This gives the protein CASSQAGQGLTDTQYF.

This clonotype showed up many times. Here the CDR3 DNA reads TGTGCCAGCAGCCCTCCCGACAGGGTCCCCACAGATACGCAGTATTTT. It encodes CASSPPDRVPTDTQYF. The V and J genes are TRBV7-2 and TRBJ2-3, with 7 bases that match TRBD1. The germline V gene has CDR1 SGHTA and CDR2 FQGNSA. The CDR3 covers 16 residues. The junction had 10 bases not matched to a gene; V was cut back by 5 bases and J by 2 bases.

The rearrangement links TRBV11-2 to TRBJ2-1; TRBD2 matches 8 bases. J lost 7 bases, V lost 1 base, and 3 bases had no gene match. The CDR3 is 14 amino acids. Germline CDR1 SGHAT, CDR2 FQNNGV. This chain's CDR3 is CASSLGGRRNEQFF. CDR3 DNA: TGTGCCAGCAGCTTAGGCGGGAGGAGGAATGAGCAGTTCTTC. The whole variable domain, filled in from reference TRBV11-2 and TRBJ2-1, reads EAGVAQSPRYKIIEKRQSVAFWCNPISGHATLYWYQQILGQGPKLLIQFQNNGVVDDSQLPKDRFSAERLKGVDSTLKIQPAKLEDSAVYLCASSLGGRRNEQFFGPGTRLTVL.

A single count supports this clonotype. The rearrangement links TRBV11-2 to TRBJ2-3; 9 bases fit TRBD2. Germline V gene lookup returns CDR1 SGHAT and CDR2 FQNNGV. The CDR3 covers 16 residues. Losses at the gene ends were 5 bases for V and 5 bases for J; bases not matched to a gene: 11. The CDR3 is CASSPWGAGGLDTQYF. The CDR3 nucleotides read TGTGCCAGCAGCCCGTGGGGAGCGGGAGGATTAGATACGCAGTATTTT. Filled out from reference TRBV11-2 and TRBJ2-3, the complete variable domain reads EAGVAQSPRYKIIEKRQSVAFWCNPISGHATLYWYQQILGQGPKLLIQFQNNGVVDDSQLPKDRFSAERLKGVDSTLKIQPAKLEDSAVYLCASSPWGAGGLDTQYFGPGTRLTVL.

Remarks on this clonotype: A much larger clone differs from this one at a single base, so this may be a read error. The chain couples TRBV7-8 to TRBJ2-3; D is unclear. Germline CDR1 reads SGHVS; CDR2 reads FQNEAQ. This CDR3 spans 15 amino acids. Written as DNA, the CDR3 is TGTGCCAGCGGCTTAGAAAGTTTTAGCACAGATACGCAGTATTTT. This codes for CASGLESFSTDTQYF.

This clonotype was counted between two and nine times. The chain uses TRBV18 and TRBJ2-7; TRBD1 aligns across 10 bases. This CDR3 is 15 amino acids long. V shed 5 bases and J 4 bases; nucleotides not matched to a gene: 8. In germline, CDR1 is KGHSH, CDR2 LQKENI. The CDR3 sequence is CASSTPGTGEYEQYF. CDR3 in DNA: TGTGCCAGCTCAACTCCCGGGACAGGGGAGTACGAGCAGTACTTC.

Worth noting for this clonotype: This may arise from a read error, as a much more abundant clone is one base away. This CDR3 fails to terminate in the conserved phenylalanine or tryptophan, so it likely reflects a read error. V is TRBV7-2 and J is TRBJ2-1, with TRBD2 as a possible D gene (5 bases). Per germline, CDR1 SGHTA and CDR2 FQGNSA. The CDR3 contains 15 residues. Between the trimmed V and J ends, which lost 5 bases and 2 bases, there was a span of 13 bases. The CDR3: CASSTVAFPYNEQFL. CDR3 bases: TGTGCCAGCAGCACCGTAGCGTTCCCCTACAATGAGCAGTTCCTC.

The CDR3 loop is CASSIETGVYNEQFF. CDR3 coding DNA: TGTGCCAGTAGTATAGAGACAGGGGTTTACAATGAGCAGTTCTTC. This rearrangement joins TRBV19 to TRBJ2-1; 8 bases are a match to TRBD1. V lost 0 bases to trimming and J lost 4 bases; unmatched junction nucleotides: 2. Germline-derived CDR1 and CDR2 are LNHDA and SQIVND (reference sequence). This CDR3 has 15 amino acids. Full variable domain (rest looked up from reference TRBV19 and TRBJ2-1): DGGITQSPKYLFRKEGQNVTLSCEQNLNHDAMYWYRQDPGQGLRLIYYSQIVNDFQKGDIAEGYSVSREKKESFPLTVTSAQKNPTAFYLCASSIETGVYNEQFFGPGTRLTVL.

The J gene is TRBJ2-3, the V gene TRBV12-3 or TRBV12-4; tentatively, D is TRBD2 (6 bases). This CDR3 region has 17 residues. Between the trimmed V and J ends, which lost 5 bases and 4 bases, there was a span of 22 bases. The CDR3 here is CASSTTFSGWVSDTQYF. DNA of the CDR3: TGTGCCAGCAGTACCACCTTCAGCGGGTGGGTCTCAGATACGCAGTATTTT.

This clonotype was seen at least ten times. The rearrangement uses TRBV6-2 or TRBV6-3 and TRBJ1-5, with 8 nucleotides matching TRBD1. In germline, CDR1 is MNHEY, CDR2 SVGEGT. There are 14 residues in the CDR3. The trim removed 9 bases at V and 1 base at J, leaving 5 bases unmatched. In DNA, the CDR3 is TGTGCCAGTAGAGGACAGGGAAGCAATCAGCCCCAGCATTTT. The encoded protein is CASRGQGSNQPQHF.

This clonotype occurred a few times. This chain links TRBV27 with TRBJ1-6, with TRBD1 matching over 8 bases. The CDR3 runs 14 residues. Trimming at V came to 3 bases and at J to 10 bases, leaving 5 bases not matched to a gene. CDR1 and CDR2 from the germline V gene are MNHEY and SMNVEV (reference sequence). CDR3 amino acids: CASSFGQGLSPLHF. The CDR3 nucleotides read TGTGCCAGCAGTTTTGGACAGGGCTTATCACCCCTCCACTTT.

Concerning this clonotype: A much larger clone lies a single base off, so this may be a read error. The J gene is TRBJ2-7, the V gene TRBV28, with D possibly called TRBD1 or TRBD2 (5 bases each). The germline V and J ends were trimmed by 6 bases and 3 bases, with 18 bases remaining between them. From germline, CDR1 is MDHEN and CDR2 SYDVKM. CDR3 length: 15 residues. The chain's CDR3 is CASSPSRVRDYEQYF. The CDR3 DNA follows: TGTGCCAGCAGCCCCAGCAGGGTCCGGGACTACGAGCAGTACTTC.

This clonotype was seen only once. Possible read error: a much larger clone is one base away. The genes are TRBV24-1 and TRBJ2-3; TRBD2 matches at 7 bases. Germline assignment: CDR1 KGHDR and CDR2 SFDVKD. This CDR3 has 14 amino acids. Here the CDR3 DNA reads TGTGCCACCTGTGATGCCCCTAGCGGCGATACGCAGTATTTT. Translating gives CATCDAPSGDTQYF.

On this clonotype: A read error may be the cause here, since a much bigger clone is one base away. This rearrangement joins TRBV28 to TRBJ2-5, with D possibly TRBD1 on 6 matching bases. Trimming took off 4 bases at V and 5 bases at J, with 23 bases between the two ends. CDR3 length: 17 amino acids. Looked up from germline, CDR1 is MDHEN and CDR2 is SYDVKM. The CDR3: CASSSDEQGRLYETQYF. Written as DNA, the CDR3 is TGTGCCAGCAGTTCCGATGAACAGGGACGGTTATATGAGACCCAGTACTTC.

A remark on this clonotype: A junction end diverges from the germline sequence, so it may reflect a read error. V gene TRBV5-1 combines with J gene TRBJ2-1, with TRBD2 identical over 14 bases. Germline lookup yields CDR1 SGHRS and CDR2 YFSETQ. This CDR3 has 17 residues. CDR3 amino acids: CASSLGLAGGPYKEQFF. In DNA form, the CDR3 reads TGCGCCAGCAGCTTGGGACTAGCGGGAGGGCCTTACAAAGAGCAGTTCTTC.

On this clonotype itself: Possible read error: a much larger clone is one base away. The chain carries TRBV14 and TRBJ2-7; tentatively, D is TRBD2 (5 bases). Germline-derived CDR1 and CDR2 are SGHDN and FVKESK. CDR3 length equals 14 residues. Between the trimmed V and J ends, which lost 2 bases and 5 bases, there was a span of 13 bases. This CDR3 reads CASSQSVEGHEQYF. The CDR3 DNA follows: TGTGCCAGCAGCCAAAGCGTAGAGGGTCACGAGCAGTACTTC.

The rearrangement links TRBV4-3 to TRBJ1-1; D may be TRBD1 (5 bases). Germline lookup yields CDR1 LGHNA and CDR2 YSLEER. Between the trimmed V and J ends, which lost 4 bases and 10 bases, there was a span of 16 bases. CDR3 length equals 13 residues. CDR3 nucleotide sequence: TGCGCCAGCAGCCCCCGGTCCGGTGGGGGAGCTTTCTTT. Encoded protein: CASSPRSGGGAFF.

The chain joins TRBV4-2 to TRBJ2-1; 11 nucleotides agree with TRBD2. Trimming at V came to 6 bases and at J to 1 base, leaving 8 bases not matched to a gene. Germline V gene data show CDR1 as LGHNA and CDR2 as YNFKEQ. This CDR3 comprises 17 residues. CDR3 amino acids: CASSPELAGVSYNEQFF. CDR3 DNA: TGTGCCAGCAGTCCAGAACTAGCGGGAGTGTCCTACAATGAGCAGTTCTTC.